These T cell receptor beta chains were read from a single sample in a study of shared clonotypes between healthy human individuals. This table comes from immunoSEQ multiplex PCR, and its TCRdb copy is limited to in-frame clones, with some not included. The data hold 2 million to 2.5 million clones, with roughly 90% observed a single time. Sequencing was performed on naive CD4+ T cells from PBMCs. The source of these receptors is a man aged 18-30 years in good health. Some clones in this sample may be carry-over from other donors' samples. Each CDR3 is given with its conserved first and last residue. D genes are given only for firm matches. A row's size may be missing; if present it is once, few, many or a size class.

V gene,clone size,J gene,D gene,CDR3 protein,CDR3 DNA
TRBV5-1,-,TRBJ2-5,-,CASSLGTDSGPQYF,TGCGCCAGCAGCTTGGGGACAGACTCTGGGCCCCAGTACTTC
TRBV28,-,TRBJ1-1,-,CASSLWGRGTEAFF,TGTGCCAGCAGTTTGTGGGGGCGAGGCACTGAAGCTTTCTTT
TRBV4-1,few,TRBJ1-3,-,CASSREDSAGNTIYF,TGCGCCAGCAGCCGAGAGGACAGTGCTGGAAACACCATATATTTT
TRBV29-1,-,TRBJ2-5,-,CSVGKLLRETQYF,TGCAGCGTGGGGAAGCTCCTCCGAGAGACCCAGTACTTC
TRBV7-6,-,TRBJ2-7,TRBD1,CASSLVQGDYEQYF,TGTGCCAGCAGCTTAGTACAGGGGGACTACGAGCAGTACTTC
TRBV6-5,-,TRBJ1-1,-,CASRGGQATEAFF,TGTGCCAGCAGAGGAGGACAAGCCACTGAAGCTTTCTTT
TRBV25-1,-,TRBJ2-2,-,CASNPAGNTGELFF,TGTGCCAGCAACCCGGCAGGGAACACCGGGGAGCTGTTTTTT
TRBV5-1,-,TRBJ1-1,TRBD1,CASSKGQGVYEAFF,TGCGCCAGCAGCAAAGGACAGGGCGTTTATGAAGCTTTCTTT
TRBV18,-,TRBJ2-1,TRBD2,CASSGPLADYYNEQFF,TGTGCCAGCTCAGGACCACTAGCGGACTACTACAATGAGCAGTTCTTC
TRBV19,-,TRBJ1-1,TRBD1,CASRAPGQGDTEAFF,TGTGCCAGTAGAGCCCCGGGACAGGGGGACACTGAAGCTTTCTTT
TRBV11-2,-,TRBJ2-6,-,CASSLLLGANVLTF,TGTGCCAGCAGCTTATTGTTGGGGGCCAACGTCCTGACTTTC
TRBV19,-,TRBJ2-1,-,CASSTITAGGGRGYNEQFF,TGTGCCAGTAGTACTATTACTGCCGGGGGCGGGAGAGGCTACAATGAGCAGTTCTTC
TRBV11-2,once,TRBJ2-3,TRBD2,CASSIRLAGVFDTQYF,TGTGCCAGCAGCATTCGCCTAGCGGGAGTGTTTGATACGCAGTATTTT
TRBV7-3,-,TRBJ1-5,TRBD1,CASSRTGGNQPQHF,TGTGCCAGCAGCCGGACAGGCGGTAATCAGCCCCAGCATTTT